This T cell receptor (beta chain) came from a study of T cell changes during pregnancy in multiple sclerosis. The CDR3 is made up of 15 amino acids. Trimming took 0 bases from V and 3 from J, leaving 10 bases between them. Germline lookup yields CDR1 MGHDK and CDR2 SYGVNS. Some clones are missing from TCRdb's copy, which holds only in-frame ones; the method was immunoSEQ multiplex PCR. The table includes 55,000 to 85,000 clones, 94% detected once. The TCR was taken from a female donor with multiple sclerosis, enrolled in a pregnancy study. Sequencing was performed on peripheral blood, taken in the third trimester of pregnancy. The rearrangement uses TRBV25-1 and TRBJ2-3, with D unclear. CDR3 sequence reads: CASSEYKIETDTQYF. In nucleotides, the CDR3 is TGTGCCAGCAGTGAATATAAAATTGAGACAGATACGCAGTATTTT.